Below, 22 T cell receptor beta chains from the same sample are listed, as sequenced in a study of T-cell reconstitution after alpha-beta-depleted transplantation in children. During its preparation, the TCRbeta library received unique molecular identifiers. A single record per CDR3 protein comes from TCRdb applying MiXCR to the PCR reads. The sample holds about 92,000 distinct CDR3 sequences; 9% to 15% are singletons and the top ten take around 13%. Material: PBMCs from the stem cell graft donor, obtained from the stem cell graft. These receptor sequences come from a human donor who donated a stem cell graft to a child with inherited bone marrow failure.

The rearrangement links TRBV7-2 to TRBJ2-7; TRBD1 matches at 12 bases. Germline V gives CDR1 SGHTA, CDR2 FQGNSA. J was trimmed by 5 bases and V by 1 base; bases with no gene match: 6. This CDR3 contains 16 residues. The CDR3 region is CASSLGGQGARNEQYF. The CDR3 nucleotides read TGTGCCAGCAGCTTAGGGGGACAGGGGGCGAGGAACGAGCAGTACTTC.

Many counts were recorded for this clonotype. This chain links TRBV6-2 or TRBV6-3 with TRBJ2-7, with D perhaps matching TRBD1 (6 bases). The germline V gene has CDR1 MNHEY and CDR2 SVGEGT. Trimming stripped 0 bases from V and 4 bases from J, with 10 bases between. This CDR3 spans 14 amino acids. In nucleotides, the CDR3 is TGTGCCAGCAGTTACTCGGGGGCGGAGTACGAGCAGTACTTC. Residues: CASSYSGAEYEQYF.

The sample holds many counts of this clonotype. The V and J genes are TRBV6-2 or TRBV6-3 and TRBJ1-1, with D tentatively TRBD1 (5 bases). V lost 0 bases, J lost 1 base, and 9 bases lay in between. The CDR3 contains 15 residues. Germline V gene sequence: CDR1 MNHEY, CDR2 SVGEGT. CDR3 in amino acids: CASSYSPGENTEAFF. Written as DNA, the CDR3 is TGTGCCAGCAGTTACTCTCCGGGGGAGAACACTGAAGCTTTCTTT.

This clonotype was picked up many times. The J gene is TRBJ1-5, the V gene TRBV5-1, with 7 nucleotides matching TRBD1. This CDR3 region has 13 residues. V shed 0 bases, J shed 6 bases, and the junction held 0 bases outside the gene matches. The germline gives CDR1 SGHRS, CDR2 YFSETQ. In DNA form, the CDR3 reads TGCGCCAGCAGCTTGGAGGGGGCTCAGCCCCAGCATTTT. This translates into CASSLEGAQPQHF.

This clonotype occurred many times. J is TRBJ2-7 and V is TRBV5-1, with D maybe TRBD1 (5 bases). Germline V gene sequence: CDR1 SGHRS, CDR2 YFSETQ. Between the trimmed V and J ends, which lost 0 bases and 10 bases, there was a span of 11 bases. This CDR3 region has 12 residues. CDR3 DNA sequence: TGCGCCAGCAGCTTGGGACAGCAGGAACAGTACTTC. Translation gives CASSLGQQEQYF.

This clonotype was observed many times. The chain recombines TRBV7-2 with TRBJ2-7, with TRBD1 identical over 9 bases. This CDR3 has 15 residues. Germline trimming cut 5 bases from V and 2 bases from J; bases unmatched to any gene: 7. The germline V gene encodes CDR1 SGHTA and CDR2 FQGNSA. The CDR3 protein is CASSLLQGAAYEQYF. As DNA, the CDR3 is TGTGCCAGCAGCCTATTACAGGGGGCGGCCTACGAGCAGTACTTC.

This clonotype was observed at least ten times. The CDR3 reads CASSLETGTEAFF. Written as DNA, the CDR3 is TGCGCCAGCAGCTTGGAGACGGGTACTGAAGCTTTCTTT. The chain uses TRBV5-1 and TRBJ1-1, with D unclear. The CDR3 is 13 residues long. V shed 0 bases and J shed 5 bases, with 8 bases lying between them. Germline-derived CDR1 and CDR2 are SGHRS and YFSETQ.

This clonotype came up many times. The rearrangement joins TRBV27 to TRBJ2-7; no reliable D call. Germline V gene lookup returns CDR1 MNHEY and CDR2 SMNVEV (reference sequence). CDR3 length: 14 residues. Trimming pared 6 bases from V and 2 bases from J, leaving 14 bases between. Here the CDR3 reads CASRLNSQPYEQYF. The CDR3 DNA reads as TGTGCCAGCAGATTAAACTCCCAGCCCTACGAGCAGTACTTC.

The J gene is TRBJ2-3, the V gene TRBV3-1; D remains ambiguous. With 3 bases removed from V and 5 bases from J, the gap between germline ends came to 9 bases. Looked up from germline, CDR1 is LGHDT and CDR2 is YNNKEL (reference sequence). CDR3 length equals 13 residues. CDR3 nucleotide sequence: TGTGCCAGCAGCCAGCAAGGGCTAGATACGCAGTATTTT. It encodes CASSQQGLDTQYF.

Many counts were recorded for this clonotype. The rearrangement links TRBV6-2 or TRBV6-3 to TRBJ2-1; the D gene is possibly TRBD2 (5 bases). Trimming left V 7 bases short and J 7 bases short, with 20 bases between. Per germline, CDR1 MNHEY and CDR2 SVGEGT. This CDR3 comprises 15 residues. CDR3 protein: CASIDGRRTPNEQFF. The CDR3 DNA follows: TGTGCCAGCATCGACGGTCGGCGGACTCCAAATGAGCAGTTCTTC.

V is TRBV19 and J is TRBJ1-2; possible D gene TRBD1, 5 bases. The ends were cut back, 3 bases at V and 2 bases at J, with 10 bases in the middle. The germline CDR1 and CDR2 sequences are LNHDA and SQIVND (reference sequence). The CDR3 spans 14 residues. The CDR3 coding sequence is TGTGCCAGTAGTATCGCAGGGTCCAACTATGGCTACACCTTC. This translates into CASSIAGSNYGYTF.

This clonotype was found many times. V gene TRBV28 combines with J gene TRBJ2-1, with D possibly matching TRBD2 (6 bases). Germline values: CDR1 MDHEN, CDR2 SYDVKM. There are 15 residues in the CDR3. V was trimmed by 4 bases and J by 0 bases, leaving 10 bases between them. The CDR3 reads CASSSSVSSYNEQFF. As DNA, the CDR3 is TGTGCCAGCAGTTCTAGCGTTAGCTCCTACAATGAGCAGTTCTTC.

CDR3 loop: CASRGVGQYPFNYGYTF. The CDR3, as DNA: TGTGCCAGCAGGGGAGTTGGCCAATACCCTTTTAACTATGGCTACACCTTC. This chain uses TRBV28 with TRBJ1-2; D call uncertain. The CDR3 loop spans 17 amino acids. Trimming pared 6 bases from V and 1 base from J, leaving 21 bases between. Germline assignment: CDR1 MDHEN and CDR2 SYDVKM.

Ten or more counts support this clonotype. CDR3 sequence: CASSLVQGEQPQHF. The CDR3, as DNA: TGTGCCAGCAGCTTAGTCCAGGGCGAGCAGCCCCAGCATTTT. The chain couples TRBV7-2 to TRBJ1-5; D possibly corresponds to TRBD1 (5 bases). Germline CDR1 SGHTA, CDR2 FQGNSA. The V end was cut by 1 base, the J end by 7 bases, with 11 bases between. The CDR3 sequence is 14 residues long.

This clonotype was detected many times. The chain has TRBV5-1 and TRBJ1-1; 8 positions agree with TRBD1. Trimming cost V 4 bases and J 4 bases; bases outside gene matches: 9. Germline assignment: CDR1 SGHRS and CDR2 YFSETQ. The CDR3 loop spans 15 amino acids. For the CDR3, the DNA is TGCGCCAGCAGCCCAACGGGACAGGATGGCACTGAAGCTTTCTTT. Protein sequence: CASSPTGQDGTEAFF. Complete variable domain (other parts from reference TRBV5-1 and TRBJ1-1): KAGVTQTPRYLIKTRGQQVTLSCSPISGHRSVSWYQQTPGQGLQFLFEYFSETQRNKGNFPGRFSGRQFSNSRSEMNVSTLELGDSALYLCASSPTGQDGTEAFFGQGTRLTVV.

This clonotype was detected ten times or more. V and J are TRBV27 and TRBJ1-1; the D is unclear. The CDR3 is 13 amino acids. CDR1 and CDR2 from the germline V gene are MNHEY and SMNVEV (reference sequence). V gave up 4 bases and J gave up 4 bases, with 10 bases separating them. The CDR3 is CASSWARGTEAFF. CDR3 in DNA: TGTGCCAGCAGTTGGGCACGCGGCACTGAAGCTTTCTTT.

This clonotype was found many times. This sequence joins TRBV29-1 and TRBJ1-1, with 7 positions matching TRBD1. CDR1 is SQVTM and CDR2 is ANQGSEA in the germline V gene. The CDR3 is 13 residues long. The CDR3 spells CSGFRDRNTEAFF. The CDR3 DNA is TGCAGTGGCTTCCGGGACAGGAACACTGAAGCTTTCTTT. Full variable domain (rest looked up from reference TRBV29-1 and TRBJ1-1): SAVISQKPSRDICQRGTSLTIQCQVDSQVTMMFWYRQQPGQSLTLIATANQGSEATYESGFVIDKFPISRPNLTFSTLTVSNMSPEDSSIYLCSGFRDRNTEAFFGQGTRLTVV.

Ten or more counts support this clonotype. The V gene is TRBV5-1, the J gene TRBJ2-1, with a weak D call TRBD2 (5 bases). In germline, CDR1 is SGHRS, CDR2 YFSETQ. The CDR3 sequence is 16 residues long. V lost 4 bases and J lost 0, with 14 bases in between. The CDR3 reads CASSEGSGSSYNEQFF. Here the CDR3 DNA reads TGCGCCAGCAGCGAGGGATCGGGGAGCTCCTACAATGAGCAGTTCTTC.

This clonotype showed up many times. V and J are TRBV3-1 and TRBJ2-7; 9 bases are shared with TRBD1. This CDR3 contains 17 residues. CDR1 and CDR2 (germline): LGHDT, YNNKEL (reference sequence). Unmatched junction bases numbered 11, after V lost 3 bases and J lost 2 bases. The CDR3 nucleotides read TGTGCCAGCAGCCAGCCGAGTCGGGACAGGGCCGCCTACGAGCAGTACTTC. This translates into CASSQPSRDRAAYEQYF.

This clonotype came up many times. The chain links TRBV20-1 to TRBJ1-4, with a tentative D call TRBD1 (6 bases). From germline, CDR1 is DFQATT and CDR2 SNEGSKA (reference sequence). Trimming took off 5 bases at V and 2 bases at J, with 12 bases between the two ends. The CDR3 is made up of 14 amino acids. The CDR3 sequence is CSAPTGHTNEKLFF. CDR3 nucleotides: TGCAGTGCTCCCACGGGACACACTAATGAAAAACTGTTTTTT.

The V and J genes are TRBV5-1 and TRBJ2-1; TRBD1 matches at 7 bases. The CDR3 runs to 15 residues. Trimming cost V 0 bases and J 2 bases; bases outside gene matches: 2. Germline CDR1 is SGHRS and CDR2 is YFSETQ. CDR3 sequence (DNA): TGCGCCAGCAGCTTGGGACAGGGCCCCTACAATGAGCAGTTCTTC. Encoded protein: CASSLGQGPYNEQFF.

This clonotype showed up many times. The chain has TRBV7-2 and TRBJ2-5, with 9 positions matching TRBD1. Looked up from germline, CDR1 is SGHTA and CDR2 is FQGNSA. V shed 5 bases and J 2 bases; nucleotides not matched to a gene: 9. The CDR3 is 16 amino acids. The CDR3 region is CASSRVDDRGQETQYF. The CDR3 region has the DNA TGTGCCAGCAGCCGAGTTGACGACAGGGGGCAAGAGACCCAGTACTTC.